One sample yielded the 30 T cell receptor beta chains listed below, sequenced in a study of T cells in Graves' hyperthyroidism and ophthalmopathy. Amplification targeted TCR beta CDR3 regions from RNA transcripts. Initially, a first-round RT-PCR of the TCR CDR3 employed the HTBI primer set. TCRdb itself ran the multiplex PCR reads through MiXCR, one entry per CDR3 protein. The repertoire includes 480,000 or so distinct CDR3 sequences, over 45% of them detected once, and 44% sits in the top ten. Sequencing used peripheral blood or thyroid tissue (not recorded which). All receptors derive from an adult woman with Graves' disease, either hyperthyroidism or ophthalmopathy (not recorded which).

The V and J genes are TRBV7-2 and TRBJ2-5, with 7 bases aligning to TRBD2. The germline V gene encodes CDR1 SGHTA and CDR2 FQGNSA. Trimming removed 3 bases from V and 7 bases from J; junction bases left unmatched: 2. This CDR3 contains 12 residues. CDR3 DNA: TGTGCCAGCAGCTTTGCTAGCGGGACCCAGTACTTC. It translates to CASSFASGTQYF.

The sample holds many counts of this clonotype. This sequence joins TRBV11-2 and TRBJ1-4, with unresolved D. Trimming cost V 5 bases and J 4 bases, with 8 bases left between them. The CDR3 runs 13 residues. The germline CDR1 and CDR2 sequences are SGHAT and FQNNGV. The CDR3 reads CASSLTSNEKLFF. As DNA, the CDR3 is TGTGCCAGCAGCCTGACAAGTAATGAAAAACTGTTTTTT.

This clonotype was seen repeatedly, ten times or more. The rearrangement uses TRBV5-4 and TRBJ2-5; possibly TRBD1 or TRBD2 for D (5 bases each). Trimming stripped 6 bases from V and 2 bases from J, with 14 bases between. The CDR3 covers 14 residues. Per germline, CDR1 SGHNT and CDR2 YYREEE (reference sequence). For the CDR3, the DNA is TGTGCCAGCAATACGGGGCGACCACAAGAGACCCAGTACTTC. Amino acid sequence: CASNTGRPQETQYF. Complete variable domain (other parts from reference TRBV5-4 and TRBJ2-5): ETGVTQSPTHLIKTRGQQVTLRCSSQSGHNTVSWYQQALGQGPQFIFQYYREEENGRGNFPPRFSGLQFPNYSSELNVNALELDDSALYLCASNTGRPQETQYFGPGTRLLVL.

The CDR3 DNA reads as TGCAGTGCTAGAGCCGGCAGAAGGTCCTACGAGCAGTACTTC. It codes for CSARAGRRSYEQYF. The V and J genes are TRBV20-1 and TRBJ2-7; D ambiguous. The CDR3 sequence is 14 residues long. V dropped 1 base and J dropped 1 base, with 11 bases sitting between them. Germline V gives CDR1 DFQATT, CDR2 SNEGSKA (reference sequence).

This clonotype was counted a single time. The V and J genes are TRBV29-1 and TRBJ1-5; perhaps TRBD1 as D (5 bases). This CDR3 has 14 residues. Germline V gives CDR1 SQVTM, CDR2 ANQGSEA. Deletions cut 3 bases from V and 1 base from J, with 10 bases between. CDR3 in amino acids: CSVDSGSSNQPQHF. CDR3 in DNA: TGCAGCGTTGATTCAGGGTCGAGCAATCAGCCCCAGCATTTT.

The DNA for the CDR3 is TGTGCCAGCAGTTACGGCATCTCTGGGGCCAACGTCCTGACTTTC. This gives the protein CASSYGISGANVLTF. V usage is TRBV6-5 and J usage is TRBJ2-6; unclear D gene. V was trimmed by 2 bases and J by 0 bases, leaving 5 bases between them. The V gene's germline CDR1 is MNHEY and CDR2 SVGAGI. This CDR3 is built from 15 residues.

The J gene is TRBJ1-6, the V gene TRBV7-9, with TRBD1 matching over 9 bases. CDR1 SEHNR and CDR2 FQNEAQ come from the germline V gene (reference sequence). CDR3 length equals 14 residues. Unmatched junction bases numbered 5, after V lost 5 bases and J lost 9 bases. In DNA, the CDR3 is TGTGCCAGCAGCCACCGGGACAGGGCTTCACCCCTCCACTTT. Residues: CASSHRDRASPLHF.

This clonotype was found once. The germline gene is not matched at one end of the junction; a read error may be the cause. V is TRBV7-9 and J is TRBJ1-2, with a weak D call TRBD1 (5 bases). This CDR3 has 13 residues. Germline loops: CDR1 SEHNR, CDR2 FQNEAQ (reference sequence). The CDR3 nucleotides read TGTGCCATCAGCCGACAGAGCGTCCATGGCTACACCTTC. It encodes CAISRQSVHGYTF.

The gene calls are TRBV10-3 and TRBJ2-5; no clear D gene. The CDR3 length is 13 residues. Trimming took off 4 bases at V and 5 bases at J, with 11 bases between the two ends. The V gene's germline CDR1 is ENHRY and CDR2 SYGVKD. CDR3 in amino acids: CAISGATGETQYF. The CDR3 region has the DNA TGTGCCATCAGTGGCGCCACTGGGGAGACCCAGTACTTC.

In this sample, this clonotype turned up once. V is TRBV19 and J is TRBJ1-5; D uncertain. Trimming shortened V by 7 bases and J by 0 bases, and 13 bases separated the two germline ends. The CDR3 runs to 15 residues. Germline V gene data show CDR1 as LNHDA and CDR2 as SQIVND (reference sequence). As DNA, the CDR3 is TGTGCCAGTAACCCCCTCCCACTTAGCAATCAGCCCCAGCATTTT. Protein product: CASNPLPLSNQPQHF.

This clonotype has ten or more counts. The rearrangement joins TRBV6-5 to TRBJ1-5, with TRBD1 matching over 7 bases. Germline values: CDR1 MNHEY, CDR2 SVGAGI. The CDR3 has 13 residues. J lost 9 bases, V lost 5 bases, and 7 bases had no gene match. This CDR3 is CASSRDSLRPQHF. The CDR3, as DNA: TGTGCCAGCAGTCGGGACAGTCTTCGGCCCCAGCATTTT.

This sequence joins TRBV10-3 and TRBJ1-1; the match to TRBD1 covers 11 bases. The CDR3 spans 14 residues. Germline V gene lookup returns CDR1 ENHRY and CDR2 SYGVKD. CDR3 in DNA: TGTGCTAGAGCGCCGGACAGGGGGCTAACTGAAGCTTTCTTT. Translated, it gives CARAPDRGLTEAFF.

This clonotype was seen many times. The CDR3 here is CASSQESRARGYTF. The CDR3 nucleotides are TGTGCCAGCAGCCAAGAGAGCAGGGCCCGTGGCTACACCTTC. The chain links TRBV3-1 to TRBJ1-2; TRBD1 might be the D (5 bases). Germline assignment: CDR1 LGHDT and CDR2 YNNKEL (reference sequence). The V end was cut by 0 bases, the J end by 7 bases, with 12 bases between. This CDR3 contains 14 residues.

The V call is TRBV4-1, the J call TRBJ1-5; TRBD1 matches at 7 bases. CDR3 length: 16 amino acids. J lost 7 bases, V lost 3 bases, and 12 bases had no gene match. Germline CDR1 and CDR2: MGHRA and YSYEKL. CDR3 sequence (DNA): TGCGCCAGCAGCCACTGGGGGGAGGGGGCTAGGCAGCCCCAGCATTTT. Translation: CASSHWGEGARQPQHF.

V usage is TRBV7-9 and J usage is TRBJ2-3; D is undetermined. The CDR3 is made up of 12 amino acids. V lost 5 bases, J lost 3 bases, and 6 bases lay in between. The V gene's germline CDR1 is SEHNR and CDR2 FQNEAQ (reference sequence). CDR3 amino acids: CASSVSTDTQYF. CDR3 nucleotides: TGTGCCAGCAGCGTTAGTACAGATACGCAGTATTTT.

The CDR3 DNA reads as TGTGCCAGCAGCGCAGGGGGCGGTGACTCCTACGAGCAGTACTTC. As protein: CASSAGGGDSYEQYF. This chain connects TRBV11-2 to TRBJ2-5; 8 nucleotides line up with TRBD1. The end of the DNA fits TRBJ2-7 better, so the J call may be wrong. This CDR3 is built from 15 residues. Germline values: CDR1 SGHAT, CDR2 FQNNGV.

This clonotype appeared a single time. The chain couples TRBV2 to TRBJ2-3; D is possibly TRBD2 (6 bases). In germline, CDR1 is SNHLY, CDR2 FYNNEI. Trimming removed 4 bases at V and 2 bases at J, with 10 bases between. CDR3 length: 14 amino acids. Written as DNA, the CDR3 is TGTGCCAGCAGTGCCCGCGGGGCCACAGATACGCAGTATTTT. It yields the protein CASSARGATDTQYF.

This clonotype has a handful of counts. The rearrangement joins TRBV30 to TRBJ1-6; D perhaps matches TRBD1 (6 bases). The CDR3 totals 15 residues. Germline V gene lookup returns CDR1 GTSNPN and CDR2 SVGIG (reference sequence). The V end was cut by 0 bases, the J end by 9 bases, with 15 bases between. The CDR3 is CAWSVNPPQGSPLHF. The CDR3 DNA follows: TGTGCCTGGAGTGTCAACCCCCCACAGGGTTCACCCCTCCACTTT.

This clonotype appeared many times. The chain has TRBV19 and TRBJ2-7; TRBD1 matches 8 bases. This CDR3 comprises 14 residues. Germline V gene data show CDR1 as LNHDA and CDR2 as SQIVND (reference sequence). V lost 3 bases and J lost 2; bases outside the gene matches: 3. The CDR3 is CASSIDRGTYEQYF. CDR3 bases: TGTGCCAGTAGTATCGACAGGGGAACCTACGAGCAGTACTTC.

This clonotype was found many times. The chain carries TRBV25-1 and TRBJ2-5; D call uncertain. CDR1 and CDR2 from the germline V gene are MGHDK and SYGVNS. The length of the CDR3 is 11 residues. V dropped 3 bases and J dropped 4 bases, with 3 bases sitting between them. Written as DNA, the CDR3 is TGTGCCAGCAGTGATTTAGAGACCCAGTACTTC. It encodes CASSDLETQYF.

This clonotype was seen ten or more times. The chain couples TRBV10-3 to TRBJ2-2; 9 nucleotides line up with TRBD1. The CDR3 contains 15 residues. CDR1 is ENHRY and CDR2 is SYGVKD in the germline V gene. V shed 4 bases and J 3 bases; nucleotides not matched to a gene: 3. The CDR3 nucleotides read TGTGCCATCAGTGGGGGACAGGGTTACACCGGGGAGCTGTTTTTT. This translates into CAISGGQGYTGELFF.

This clonotype was observed a handful of times. The chain employs TRBV25-1 and TRBJ1-2; possibly TRBD1 for D (5 bases). Trimming took off 4 bases at V and 4 bases at J, with 13 bases between the two ends. This CDR3 is 14 amino acids long. Germline CDR1 reads MGHDK; CDR2 reads SYGVNS. CDR3 nucleotide sequence: TGTGCCAGCAGTGGAGGGACCTCTATCTATGGCTACACCTTC. Its translation is CASSGGTSIYGYTF.

The V gene is TRBV7-8, the J gene TRBJ2-2, with 12 positions matching TRBD2. CDR3 length: 20 amino acids. CDR1 and CDR2 (germline): SGHVS, FQNEAQ. V dropped 2 bases and J dropped 2; count of bases not matched to a gene: 12. The CDR3 protein is CASSLPQGLAGLFNTGELFF. The DNA of the CDR3 is TGTGCCAGCAGCTTACCCCAGGGACTAGCGGGTCTCTTTAACACCGGGGAGCTGTTTTTT. The full variable domain, completed using reference TRBV7-8 and TRBJ2-2, is GAGVSQSPRYKVAKRGQDVALRCDPISGHVSLFWYQQALGQGPEFLTYFQNEAQLDKSGLPSDRFFAERPEGSVSTLKIQRTQQEDSAVYLCASSLPQGLAGLFNTGELFFGEGSRLTVL.

V and J are TRBV29-1 and TRBJ1-1; 7 positions match TRBD1. The V gene end was trimmed by 7 bases and the J gene end by 7 bases; junction bases not matched to a gene: 15. The germline V gene has CDR1 SQVTM and CDR2 ANQGSEA. There are 14 residues in the CDR3. The CDR3 sequence is CSAGASGQRNEAFF. The CDR3 nucleotides are TGCAGCGCCGGCGCGTCGGGACAGAGAAATGAAGCTTTCTTT.

The V call is TRBV19, the J call TRBJ1-6, with D unclear. The CDR3 loop spans 15 amino acids. Germline V gene sequence: CDR1 LNHDA, CDR2 SQIVND (reference sequence). V gave up 6 bases and J gave up 7 bases, with 16 bases separating them. CDR3 coding DNA: TGTGCCAGTAGATCCGTTGGGCAGCAGAATTCACCCCTCCACTTT. It translates to CASRSVGQQNSPLHF.

The chain recombines TRBV20-1 with TRBJ2-3, with 12 bases identical to TRBD2. The CDR3 consists of 14 residues. Trimming took 2 bases from V and 5 from J; bases not matched to a gene: 2. Germline V gives CDR1 DFQATT, CDR2 SNEGSKA (reference sequence). This CDR3 reads CSARLAGGRDTQYF. As DNA, the CDR3 is TGCAGTGCTAGACTAGCGGGAGGGAGAGATACGCAGTATTTT.

This rearrangement joins TRBV7-2 to TRBJ1-1; 7 bases fit TRBD1. CDR3 size: 15 residues. The ends lost 10 bases at V and 5 bases at J; junction bases unmatched: 16. The germline V gene encodes CDR1 SGHTA and CDR2 FQGNSA. In DNA, the CDR3 is TGTGCCACCATGAAAAACAGGGGAGGGCGAACTGAAGCTTTCTTT. Translation gives CATMKNRGGRTEAFF.

The sample holds one count of this clonotype. V and J are TRBV24-1 and TRBJ1-1; 7 bases are shared with TRBD1. The length of the CDR3 is 18 residues. After removal of 8 bases from V and 1 base from J, the junction contained 18 bases not matched to a gene. Germline V lookup: CDR1 KGHDR, CDR2 SFDVKD. CDR3 nucleotides: TGTGCCACCACAGCACGCTCTGAGTGGACAGGAGAGAACACTGAAGCTTTCTTT. Translated, it gives CATTARSEWTGENTEAFF.

This sequence joins TRBV7-9 and TRBJ2-7; D is unresolved. The CDR3 sequence is 13 residues long. V was cut by 5 bases and J by 1 base, with 9 bases left in between. CDR1 SEHNR and CDR2 FQNEAQ come from the germline V gene (reference sequence). CDR3 bases: TGTGCCAGCAGCCAAACCACTTCCTACGAGCAGTACTTC. Translated, it gives CASSQTTSYEQYF.

This clonotype has just a few counts. The V and J genes are TRBV2 and TRBJ1-2, with D possibly TRBD1 on 6 matching bases. V lost 4 bases, J lost 0 bases, and 6 bases lay in between. The CDR3 is 13 residues long. The germline V gene has CDR1 SNHLY and CDR2 FYNNEI. CDR3 in DNA: TGTGCCAGCAGTGGGACAGCTAACTATGGCTACACCTTC. Translating it yields CASSGTANYGYTF.